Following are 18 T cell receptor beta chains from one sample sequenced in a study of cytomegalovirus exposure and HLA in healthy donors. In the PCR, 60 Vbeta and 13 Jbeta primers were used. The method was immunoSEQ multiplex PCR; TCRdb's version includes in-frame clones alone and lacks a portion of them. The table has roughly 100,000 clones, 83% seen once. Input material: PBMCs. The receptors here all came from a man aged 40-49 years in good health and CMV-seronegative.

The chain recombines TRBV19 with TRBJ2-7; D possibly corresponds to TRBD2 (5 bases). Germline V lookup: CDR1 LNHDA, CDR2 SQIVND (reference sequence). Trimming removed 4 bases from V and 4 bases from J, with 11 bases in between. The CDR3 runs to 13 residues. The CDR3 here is CASSNGVLYEQYF. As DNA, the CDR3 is TGTGCCAGTAGTAACGGGGTTCTGTACGAGCAGTACTTC. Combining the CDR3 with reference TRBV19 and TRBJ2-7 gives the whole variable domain DGGITQSPKYLFRKEGQNVTLSCEQNLNHDAMYWYRQDPGQGLRLIYYSQIVNDFQKGDIAEGYSVSREKKESFPLTVTSAQKNPTAFYLCASSNGVLYEQYFGPGTRLTVT.

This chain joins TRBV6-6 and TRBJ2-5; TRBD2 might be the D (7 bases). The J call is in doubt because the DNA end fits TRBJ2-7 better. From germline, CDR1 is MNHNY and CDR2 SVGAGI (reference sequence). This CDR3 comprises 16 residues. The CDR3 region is CASSYSMGGAGYEQYF. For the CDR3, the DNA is TGTGCCAGCAGTTACTCGATGGGGGGGGCGGGGTACGAGCAGTACTTC.

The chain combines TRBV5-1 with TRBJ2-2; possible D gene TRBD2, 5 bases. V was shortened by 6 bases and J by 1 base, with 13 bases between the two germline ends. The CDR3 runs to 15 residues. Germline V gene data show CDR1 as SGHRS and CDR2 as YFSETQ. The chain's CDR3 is CASTPGGQNTGELFF. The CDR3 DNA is TGCGCCAGCACCCCGGGCGGGCAGAACACCGGGGAGCTGTTTTTT.

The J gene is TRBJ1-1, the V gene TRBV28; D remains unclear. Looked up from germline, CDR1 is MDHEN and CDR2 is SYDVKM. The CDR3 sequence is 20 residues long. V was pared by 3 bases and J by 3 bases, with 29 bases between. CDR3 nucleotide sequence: TGTGCCAGCAGTTTTTTAGGAATCGAGGGTAGAGATGTCGGGGACACTGAAGCTTTCTTT. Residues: CASSFLGIEGRDVGDTEAFF. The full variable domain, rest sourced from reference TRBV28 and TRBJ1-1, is DVKVTQSSRYLVKRTGEKVFLECVQDMDHENMFWYRQDPGLGLRLIYFSYDVKMKEKGDIPEGYSVSREKKERFSLILESASTNQTSMYLCASSFLGIEGRDVGDTEAFFGQGTRLTVV.

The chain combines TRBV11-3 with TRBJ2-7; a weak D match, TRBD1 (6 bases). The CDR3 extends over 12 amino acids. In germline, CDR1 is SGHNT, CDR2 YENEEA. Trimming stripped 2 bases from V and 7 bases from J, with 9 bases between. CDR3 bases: TGTGCCAGCAGCTTATACAGGGAGGAGCAGTACTTC. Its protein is CASSLYREEQYF.

This CDR3 is CASSRSGGYTF. The DNA of the CDR3 is TGTGCCAGCAGCCGTAGCGGCGGCTACACCTTC. The J gene is TRBJ1-2, the V gene TRBV7-8; D is uncertain. The germline V and J ends were trimmed by 5 bases and 8 bases, with 9 bases remaining between them. The CDR3 length is 11 residues. Germline V gives CDR1 SGHVS, CDR2 FQNEAQ.

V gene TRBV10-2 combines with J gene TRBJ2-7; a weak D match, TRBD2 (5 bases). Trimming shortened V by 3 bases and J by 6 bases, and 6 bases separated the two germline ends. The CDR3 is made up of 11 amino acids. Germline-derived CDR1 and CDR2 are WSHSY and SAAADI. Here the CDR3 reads CASSDGGEQYF. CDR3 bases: TGCGCCAGCAGTGACGGAGGCGAGCAGTACTTC.

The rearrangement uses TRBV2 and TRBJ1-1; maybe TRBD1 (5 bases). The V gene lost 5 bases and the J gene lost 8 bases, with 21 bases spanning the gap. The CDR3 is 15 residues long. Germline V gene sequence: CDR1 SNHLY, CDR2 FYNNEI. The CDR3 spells CASSSADTPLSEAFF. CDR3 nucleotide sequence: TGTGCCAGCAGTTCGGCGGACACCCCGTTATCGGAAGCTTTCTTT.

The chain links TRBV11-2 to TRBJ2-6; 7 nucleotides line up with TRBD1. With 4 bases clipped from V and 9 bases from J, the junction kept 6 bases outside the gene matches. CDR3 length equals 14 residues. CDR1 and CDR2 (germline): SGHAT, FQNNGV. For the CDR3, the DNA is TGTGCCAGCAGCTCGTTGACAGGGAGCAACGTCCTGACTTTC. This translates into CASSSLTGSNVLTF.

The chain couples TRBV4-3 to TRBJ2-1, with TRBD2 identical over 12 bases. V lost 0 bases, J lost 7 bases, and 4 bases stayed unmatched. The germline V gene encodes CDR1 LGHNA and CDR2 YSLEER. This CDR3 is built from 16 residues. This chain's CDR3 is CASSQDSGTSGNEQFF. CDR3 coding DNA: TGCGCCAGCAGCCAAGATTCCGGGACTAGCGGGAATGAGCAGTTCTTC.

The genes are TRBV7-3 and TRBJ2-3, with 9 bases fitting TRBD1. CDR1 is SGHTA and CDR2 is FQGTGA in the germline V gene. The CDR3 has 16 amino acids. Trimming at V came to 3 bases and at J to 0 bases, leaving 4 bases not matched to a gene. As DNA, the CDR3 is TGTGCCAGCAGCTTCCTGACAGGGGGAAGCACAGATACGCAGTATTTT. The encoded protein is CASSFLTGGSTDTQYF.

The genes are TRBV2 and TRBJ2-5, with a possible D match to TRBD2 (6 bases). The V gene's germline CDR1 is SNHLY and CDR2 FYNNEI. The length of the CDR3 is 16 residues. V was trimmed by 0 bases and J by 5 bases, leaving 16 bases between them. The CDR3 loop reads CASSEALHGGWETQYF. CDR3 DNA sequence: TGTGCCAGCAGTGAAGCGCTTCATGGGGGGTGGGAGACCCAGTACTTC.

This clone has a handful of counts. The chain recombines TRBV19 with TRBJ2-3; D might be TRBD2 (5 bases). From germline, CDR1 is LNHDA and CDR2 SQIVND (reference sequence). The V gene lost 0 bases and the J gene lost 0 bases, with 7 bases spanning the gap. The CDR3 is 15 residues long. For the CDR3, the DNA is TGTGCCAGTAGTATAGAACGGGGAAGCACAGATACGCAGTATTTT. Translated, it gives CASSIERGSTDTQYF.

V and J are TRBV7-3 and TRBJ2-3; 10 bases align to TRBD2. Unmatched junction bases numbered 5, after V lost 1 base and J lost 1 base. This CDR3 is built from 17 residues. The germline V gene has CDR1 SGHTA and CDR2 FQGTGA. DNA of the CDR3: TGTGCCAGCAGCTTAATGGGGCTAGCGGGGGGCACAGATACGCAGTATTTT. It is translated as CASSLMGLAGGTDTQYF.

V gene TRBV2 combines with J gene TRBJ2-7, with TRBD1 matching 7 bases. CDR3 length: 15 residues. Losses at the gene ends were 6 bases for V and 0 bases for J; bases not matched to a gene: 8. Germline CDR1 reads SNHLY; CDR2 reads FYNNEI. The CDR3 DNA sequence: TGTGCCAGCAGACCGACAGGGACGAGCTCCTACGAGCAGTACTTC. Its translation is CASRPTGTSSYEQYF.

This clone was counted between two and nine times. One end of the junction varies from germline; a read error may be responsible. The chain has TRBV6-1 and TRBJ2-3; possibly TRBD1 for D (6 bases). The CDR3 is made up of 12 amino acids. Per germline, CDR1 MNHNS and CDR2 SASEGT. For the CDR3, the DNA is TGCACCGCACAGGGTGGAACAGATACGCAGTATTTT. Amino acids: CTAQGGTDTQYF.

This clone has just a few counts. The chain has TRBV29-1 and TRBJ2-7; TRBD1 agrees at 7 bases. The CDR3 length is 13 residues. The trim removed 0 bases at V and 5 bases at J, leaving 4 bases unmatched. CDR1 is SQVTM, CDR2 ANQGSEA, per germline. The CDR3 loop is CSVEEARGNEQYF. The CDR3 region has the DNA TGCAGCGTTGAAGAGGCCAGGGGGAACGAGCAGTACTTC.

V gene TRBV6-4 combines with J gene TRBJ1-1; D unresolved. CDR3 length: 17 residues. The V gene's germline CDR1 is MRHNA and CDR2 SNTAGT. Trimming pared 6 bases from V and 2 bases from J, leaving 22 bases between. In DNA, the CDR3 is TGTGCCAGCAGACCTGGGCACAGCTCGGCGCCTAACACTGAAGCTTTCTTT. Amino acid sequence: CASRPGHSSAPNTEAFF.